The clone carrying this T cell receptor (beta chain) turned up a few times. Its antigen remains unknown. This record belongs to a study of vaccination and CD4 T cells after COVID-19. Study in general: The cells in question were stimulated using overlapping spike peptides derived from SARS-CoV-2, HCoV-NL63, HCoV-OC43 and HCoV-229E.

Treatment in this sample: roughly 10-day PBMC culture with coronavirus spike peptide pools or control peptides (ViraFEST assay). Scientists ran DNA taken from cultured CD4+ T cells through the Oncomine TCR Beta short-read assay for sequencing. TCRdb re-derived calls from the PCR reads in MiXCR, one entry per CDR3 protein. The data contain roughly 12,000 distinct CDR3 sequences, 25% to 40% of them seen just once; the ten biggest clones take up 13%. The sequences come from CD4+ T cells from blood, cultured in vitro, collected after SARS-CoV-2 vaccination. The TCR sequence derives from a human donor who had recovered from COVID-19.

CDR3 in amino acids: CSAQNRGLYGYTF. CDR3 sequence (DNA): TGCAGTGCGCAAAACAGGGGCCTCTATGGCTACACCTTC. The rearrangement joins TRBV20-1 to TRBJ1-2; 7 bases align to TRBD1. The CDR3 contains 13 residues. Germline loops: CDR1 DFQATT, CDR2 SNEGSKA (reference sequence). V trimming: 6 bases; J trimming: 4 bases; junction bases outside the gene matches: 8.